This is a list of T cell receptor beta chains from one sample in a study of cytomegalovirus exposure and HLA in healthy donors. Sequencing was performed with immunoSEQ multiplex PCR; in TCRdb, only in-frame clones are kept and a portion is missing. The table shows more than 150,000 clones, with approximately 79% occurring only once. The specimen was PBMCs. The receptors originated from a woman between 45 and 65 years old in good health and CMV-seropositive. The CDR3 runs from the conserved cysteine through the conserved F or W. Fields, in order: clone size, J gene, V gene, D gene, CDR3 DNA, CDR3 protein. D genes are given only for firm matches. Size tells how often a clone was seen (once, few, many) or the class of an expanded clone, and some rows leave it out.

clone_size: .; j_call: TRBJ1-4; v_call: TRBV5-1; d_call: TRBD1; cdr3_nt: TGCGCCAGCAGCTTGGGGACAGGAACTAATGAAAAACTGTTTTTT; cdr3_aa: CASSLGTGTNEKLFF
clone_size: .; j_call: TRBJ2-7; v_call: TRBV13; d_call: .; cdr3_nt: TGTGCCAGCAGCAGCCGGGACTTCGGTAACTCCTACGAGCAGTACTTC; cdr3_aa: CASSSRDFGNSYEQYF
clone_size: once; j_call: TRBJ1-5; v_call: TRBV30; d_call: TRBD1; cdr3_nt: TGTGCCTGGAGTGTGGGGACAGGGGTTCGACAGCCCCAGCATTTT; cdr3_aa: CAWSVGTGVRQPQHF
clone_size: .; j_call: TRBJ1-6; v_call: TRBV10-2; d_call: .; cdr3_nt: TGCGCCAGCAGTGAGTCAGTGTCGGTTGTGAGCTCCTATAATTCACCCCTCCACTTT; cdr3_aa: CASSESVSVVSSYNSPLHF
clone_size: once; j_call: TRBJ2-1; v_call: TRBV2; d_call: .; cdr3_nt: TGTGCCAGCCCCGGGGTCGATGAGCAGTTCTTC; cdr3_aa: CASPGVDEQFF
clone_size: .; j_call: TRBJ2-3; v_call: TRBV9; d_call: TRBD1; cdr3_nt: TGTGCCAGCAGCGTACGAATAGGGGGCGCAGATACGCAGTATTTT; cdr3_aa: CASSVRIGGADTQYF
clone_size: .; j_call: TRBJ1-2; v_call: TRBV5-6; d_call: .; cdr3_nt: TGTGCCAGCAGCCCTTTGGGGGGGCTCTATGGCTACACCTTC; cdr3_aa: CASSPLGGLYGYTF
clone_size: .; j_call: TRBJ1-5; v_call: TRBV23-1; d_call: TRBD1; cdr3_nt: TGCGCCAGCAGTCCTCTCCGGGGGGGACAGGGCCATTGGAAGAGCAATCAGCCCCAGCATTTT; cdr3_aa: CASSPLRGGQGHWKSNQPQHF
clone_size: .; j_call: TRBJ1-2; v_call: TRBV5-5; d_call: TRBD1; cdr3_nt: TGTGCCAGCACCCCGGGACAGGGCAACTATGGCTACACCTTC; cdr3_aa: CASTPGQGNYGYTF
clone_size: .; j_call: TRBJ1-1; v_call: TRBV5-1; d_call: TRBD1; cdr3_nt: TGCGCCAGCAGCCCGACAGGGGCCACTGAAGCTTTCTTT; cdr3_aa: CASSPTGATEAFF
clone_size: .; j_call: TRBJ1-5; v_call: TRBV19; d_call: .; cdr3_nt: TGTGCCAGTAGTATAGGCGGGGGCTGGAATCAGCCCCAGCATTTT; cdr3_aa: CASSIGGGWNQPQHF
clone_size: few; j_call: TRBJ2-1; v_call: TRBV27; d_call: TRBD2; cdr3_nt: TGTGCCAGCAGTGATAGCGGGGGGGCCAATGAGCAGTTCTTC; cdr3_aa: CASSDSGGANEQFF
clone_size: .; j_call: TRBJ2-2; v_call: TRBV7-2; d_call: TRBD2; cdr3_nt: TGTGCCAGCAGCTTAGTGGGGGGGACCGGGGAGCTGTTTTTT; cdr3_aa: CASSLVGGTGELFF
clone_size: .; j_call: TRBJ2-3; v_call: TRBV9; d_call: TRBD1; cdr3_nt: TGCGCCAGCAGCCTAAGGACAGGGTCTAGCACAGATACGCAGTATTTT; cdr3_aa: CASSLRTGSSTDTQYF
clone_size: .; j_call: TRBJ2-7; v_call: TRBV27; d_call: .; cdr3_nt: TGTGCCAGCAGTTGGAGGTCTGGGGCCTACGAGCAGTACTTC; cdr3_aa: CASSWRSGAYEQYF
clone_size: .; j_call: TRBJ1-2; v_call: TRBV29-1; d_call: TRBD1; cdr3_nt: TGCAGCGTTGACCCGGGACAGGGGGTAGGTGGCTACACCTTC; cdr3_aa: CSVDPGQGVGGYTF
clone_size: few; j_call: TRBJ1-5; v_call: TRBV15; d_call: .; cdr3_nt: TGTGCCACCAGCAGAGAAGGTCGGGGCAATCAGCCCCAGCATTTT; cdr3_aa: CATSREGRGNQPQHF
clone_size: .; j_call: TRBJ1-1; v_call: TRBV27; d_call: TRBD1; cdr3_nt: TGTGCCAGCAGGTGGGACAGGGGTTTAGGTGAAGCTTTCTTT; cdr3_aa: CASRWDRGLGEAFF
clone_size: .; j_call: TRBJ2-5; v_call: TRBV18; d_call: .; cdr3_nt: TGTGCCAGCTCACCTCTTGGGCAGGGAGAGACCCAGTACTTC; cdr3_aa: CASSPLGQGETQYF
clone_size: few; j_call: TRBJ1-3; v_call: TRBV19; d_call: .; cdr3_nt: TGTGCCAGTACTAACCACAGATGGAAGGAAGGAAACACCATATATTTT; cdr3_aa: CASTNHRWKEGNTIYF
clone_size: .; j_call: TRBJ2-7; v_call: TRBV11-2; d_call: .; cdr3_nt: TGTGCCAGCAGTCGCGGTACAGGTATCGGATACGAGCAGTACTTC; cdr3_aa: CASSRGTGIGYEQYF
clone_size: .; j_call: TRBJ2-1; v_call: TRBV27; d_call: TRBD2; cdr3_nt: TGTGCCAGCAGTTTAGTTCGGACTAGCTACTACAATGAGCAGTTCTTC; cdr3_aa: CASSLVRTSYYNEQFF
clone_size: .; j_call: TRBJ1-5; v_call: TRBV28; d_call: .; cdr3_nt: TGTGCCAGCATCTCGGGGGATAATAGCAATCAGCCCCAGCATTTT; cdr3_aa: CASISGDNSNQPQHF
clone_size: .; j_call: TRBJ2-6; v_call: TRBV1; d_call: .; cdr3_nt: TGCACCAGCTTCCCCCATCACTGGGCCAACGTCCTGACTTTC; cdr3_aa: CTSFPHHWANVLTF
clone_size: .; j_call: TRBJ2-1; v_call: TRBV19; d_call: TRBD2; cdr3_nt: TGTGCCAGTAGTACCCGGGCGGGGGGCCGCTCCTACAATGAGCAGTTCTTC; cdr3_aa: CASSTRAGGRSYNEQFF
clone_size: once; j_call: TRBJ2-1; v_call: TRBV2; d_call: .; cdr3_nt: TGTGCCAGCAGCCCAGGCCCGAATGAGCAGTTCTTC; cdr3_aa: CASSPGPNEQFF
clone_size: .; j_call: TRBJ2-5; v_call: TRBV27; d_call: .; cdr3_nt: TGTGCCAGCAGTTCTCTTGAGGGAGAGACCCAGTACTTC; cdr3_aa: CASSSLEGETQYF
clone_size: .; j_call: TRBJ2-7; v_call: TRBV6-1; d_call: TRBD1; cdr3_nt: TGTGCCAGCAGTTTGGGACAGGGTCACGAGCAGTACTTC; cdr3_aa: CASSLGQGHEQYF
clone_size: .; j_call: TRBJ2-5; v_call: TRBV29-1; d_call: .; cdr3_nt: TGCAGCGTTGGGCTGACAGGGGCGGGGGAGCAGTACTTC; cdr3_aa: CSVGLTGAGEQYF
clone_size: few; j_call: TRBJ2-3; v_call: TRBV14; d_call: TRBD2; cdr3_nt: TGTGCCAGCAGCCAAGAAGTCCCGGGACTACCCCCACCCAACGTGGGCACAGATACGCAGTATTTT; cdr3_aa: CASSQEVPGLPPPNVGTDTQYF
clone_size: few; j_call: TRBJ2-3; v_call: TRBV7-3; d_call: .; cdr3_nt: TGTGCCAGCAGCTTAATGGGGGGGGCAACAGATACGCAGTATTTT; cdr3_aa: CASSLMGGATDTQYF
clone_size: .; j_call: TRBJ2-1; v_call: TRBV5-1; d_call: .; cdr3_nt: TGCGCCAGCAGCTTGGTAGGGAGCTCCTACAATGAGCAGTTCTTC; cdr3_aa: CASSLVGSSYNEQFF
clone_size: .; j_call: TRBJ2-2; v_call: TRBV5-4; d_call: TRBD2; cdr3_nt: TGTGCCAGCAGCTTGGTCGGCGGGGGGGCTTTTGACGGGGAGCTGTTTTTT; cdr3_aa: CASSLVGGGAFDGELFF
clone_size: once; j_call: TRBJ1-3; v_call: TRBV9; d_call: TRBD1; cdr3_nt: TGTGCCAGCAGCAACCCGGGACAGAGCTCTGGAAACACCATATATTTT; cdr3_aa: CASSNPGQSSGNTIYF
clone_size: few; j_call: TRBJ2-7; v_call: TRBV29-1; d_call: .; cdr3_nt: TGCAGCGTTGAGGTGGGGGGAACCTACGAGCAGTACTTC; cdr3_aa: CSVEVGGTYEQYF
clone_size: .; j_call: TRBJ2-2; v_call: TRBV6-5; d_call: .; cdr3_nt: TGTGCCAGCATCGCCGGGGAGCTGTTTTTT; cdr3_aa: CASIAGELFF
clone_size: .; j_call: TRBJ1-4; v_call: TRBV21-1; d_call: .; cdr3_nt: TGTGCCAGCAGAGGGGGGACAGGCACGAATGAAAAACTGTTTTTT; cdr3_aa: CASRGGTGTNEKLFF
clone_size: .; j_call: TRBJ1-3; v_call: TRBV28; d_call: .; cdr3_nt: TGTGCCAGCAGTTTTCCGGGATCTGGAAACACCATATATTTT; cdr3_aa: CASSFPGSGNTIYF
clone_size: .; j_call: TRBJ1-5; v_call: TRBV4-1; d_call: .; cdr3_nt: TGCGCCAGCAGCCAAGACGATCTCCTCCGCGCAGGGCAGCCCCAGCATTTT; cdr3_aa: CASSQDDLLRAGQPQHF
clone_size: .; j_call: TRBJ2-1; v_call: TRBV19; d_call: TRBD2; cdr3_nt: TGTGCCAGTAGTATACGGGGGGTGGGGACCCACGTCCAGGAGCAGTTCTTC; cdr3_aa: CASSIRGVGTHVQEQFF
clone_size: .; j_call: TRBJ2-3; v_call: TRBV7-9; d_call: TRBD1; cdr3_nt: TGTGCCAGCAGCTTGACCGGGACAGGGGTTAAAGATACGCAGTATTTT; cdr3_aa: CASSLTGTGVKDTQYF